Listed below are T cell receptor beta chains from one sample, sequenced in a study of shared T cell receptors in the human thymus. TCRdb's table, derived via immunoSEQ multiplex PCR, lists solely in-frame clones and lacks some. This table has approximately 580,000 clones, 75% to 80% appearing once. These data were also filed under a second study, of human thymus T cells.

What was sequenced was thymocytes. The source of these receptors is a boy in the first two years of life with a congenital heart defect. CDR3s include the opening cysteine and the closing phenylalanine or tryptophan. Each record gives: D gene, J gene, V gene, clone size, CDR3 protein, CDR3 DNA. A D gene is named only where the DNA matches it firmly. Part of the rows lack a size; the others show once, few, many or a class for expanded clones.

d_gene: TRBD2
j_gene: TRBJ2-7
v_gene: TRBV27
abundance: .
CDR3aa: CASRLTSGTFYEQYF
CDR3nt: TGTGCCAGCAGGTTAACTAGCGGGACCTTCTACGAGCAGTACTTC

d_gene: .
j_gene: TRBJ2-1
v_gene: TRBV18
abundance: .
CDR3aa: CASSRELGPEQFF
CDR3nt: TGTGCCAGCTCACGAGAACTAGGGCCCGAGCAGTTCTTC

d_gene: .
j_gene: TRBJ2-7
v_gene: TRBV11-2
abundance: .
CDR3aa: CASSLLADLGYEQYF
CDR3nt: TGTGCCAGCAGCTTACTCGCGGACTTAGGGTACGAGCAGTACTTC

d_gene: TRBD1
j_gene: TRBJ1-1
v_gene: TRBV15
abundance: .
CDR3aa: CATSRGGDRVDTEAFF
CDR3nt: TGTGCCACCAGCAGGGGGGGGGACAGGGTCGACACTGAAGCTTTCTTT

d_gene: .
j_gene: TRBJ1-3
v_gene: TRBV19
abundance: .
CDR3aa: CASSLQGSSGNTIYF
CDR3nt: TGTGCCAGTAGCCTACAGGGAAGTAGTGGAAACACCATATATTTT

d_gene: .
j_gene: TRBJ2-5
v_gene: TRBV19
abundance: .
CDR3aa: CASSTGEETQYF
CDR3nt: TGTGCCAGTAGTACAGGGGAAGAGACCCAGTACTTC

d_gene: .
j_gene: TRBJ2-1
v_gene: TRBV4-3
abundance: .
CDR3aa: CASSQDRSGRVGEQFF
CDR3nt: TGCGCCAGCAGCCAAGATCGAAGCGGCAGAGTCGGTGAGCAGTTCTTC

d_gene: TRBD2
j_gene: TRBJ2-7
v_gene: TRBV19
abundance: .
CDR3aa: CASSIAGVAGYEQYF
CDR3nt: TGTGCCAGTAGTATAGCGGGGGTAGCGGGCTACGAGCAGTACTTC

d_gene: TRBD2
j_gene: TRBJ2-2
v_gene: TRBV28
abundance: .
CDR3aa: CASSLGSGGHGELFF
CDR3nt: TGTGCCAGCAGTTTAGGCAGCGGGGGCCACGGGGAGCTGTTTTTT

d_gene: .
j_gene: TRBJ1-2
v_gene: TRBV7-2
abundance: .
CDR3aa: CASSLDRDTYGYTF
CDR3nt: TGTGCCAGCAGCTTGGACCGGGACACCTATGGCTACACCTTC

d_gene: .
j_gene: TRBJ1-1
v_gene: TRBV19
abundance: .
CDR3aa: CASSIKGGGTAFF
CDR3nt: TGTGCCAGTAGTATCAAAGGCGGGGGCACAGCTTTCTTT

d_gene: TRBD2
j_gene: TRBJ2-7
v_gene: TRBV5-1
abundance: .
CDR3aa: CASSPGTRDSYEQYF
CDR3nt: TGCGCCAGCAGCCCCGGGACTAGGGACTCCTACGAGCAGTACTTC

d_gene: TRBD1
j_gene: TRBJ1-2
v_gene: TRBV30
abundance: .
CDR3aa: CACPNRGPNYGYTF
CDR3nt: TGTGCCTGCCCAAACAGGGGCCCTAACTATGGCTACACCTTC

d_gene: .
j_gene: TRBJ2-1
v_gene: TRBV11-2
abundance: .
CDR3aa: CASSSRDSYNEQFF
CDR3nt: TGTGCCAGCAGCTCCCGGGACTCCTACAATGAGCAGTTCTTC

d_gene: .
j_gene: TRBJ1-3
v_gene: TRBV7-2
abundance: .
CDR3aa: CASSLVRSGNTIYF
CDR3nt: TGTGCCAGCAGCTTAGTCCGCTCTGGAAACACCATATATTTT

d_gene: TRBD2
j_gene: TRBJ2-7
v_gene: TRBV4-2
abundance: .
CDR3aa: CASSHRGTSGNGEQYF
CDR3nt: TGTGCCAGCAGCCACCGGGGGACTAGCGGGAATGGCGAGCAGTACTTC

d_gene: TRBD2
j_gene: TRBJ2-2
v_gene: TRBV7-2
abundance: .
CDR3aa: CASSEREPGELFF
CDR3nt: TGTGCCAGCAGCGAGCGGGAGCCCGGGGAGCTGTTTTTT

d_gene: .
j_gene: TRBJ1-1
v_gene: TRBV6-1
abundance: .
CDR3aa: CASSSIQGANTEAFF
CDR3nt: TGTGCCAGCAGTTCGATACAGGGAGCAAACACTGAAGCTTTCTTT

d_gene: TRBD1
j_gene: TRBJ1-4
v_gene: TRBV5-1
abundance: .
CDR3aa: CASSLAGGLGEKLFF
CDR3nt: TGCGCCAGCAGCTTGGCAGGGGGCCTAGGGGAAAAACTGTTTTTT

d_gene: TRBD2
j_gene: TRBJ2-3
v_gene: TRBV4-1
abundance: .
CDR3aa: CASSQYLREGLDTQYF
CDR3nt: TGCGCCAGCAGCCAGTATCTTCGGGAGGGCCTGGATACGCAGTATTTT

d_gene: .
j_gene: TRBJ1-4
v_gene: TRBV6-1
abundance: .
CDR3aa: CAPRRHEKLFF
CDR3nt: TGTGCCCCCCGCCGACACGAAAAACTGTTTTTT

d_gene: .
j_gene: TRBJ2-7
v_gene: TRBV28
abundance: .
CDR3aa: CASSFPGEQYF
CDR3nt: TGTGCCAGCAGTTTTCCGGGCGAGCAGTACTTC

d_gene: .
j_gene: TRBJ2-4
v_gene: TRBV25-1
abundance: .
CDR3aa: CASSEGGQRNIQYF
CDR3nt: TGTGCCAGCAGTGAGGGGGGACAGAGAAACATTCAGTACTTC

d_gene: TRBD1
j_gene: TRBJ2-7
v_gene: TRBV4-1
abundance: .
CDR3aa: CASSQEDWDRVGYEQYF
CDR3nt: TGCGCCAGCAGCCAAGAAGATTGGGACAGGGTAGGTTACGAGCAGTACTTC

d_gene: .
j_gene: TRBJ1-3
v_gene: TRBV6-5
abundance: .
CDR3aa: CASSLRSRGNTIYF
CDR3nt: TGTGCCAGCAGTCTCCGCTCCAGGGGAAACACCATATATTTT

d_gene: .
j_gene: TRBJ1-2
v_gene: TRBV9
abundance: .
CDR3aa: CASSVGPITYDGYTF
CDR3nt: TGTGCCAGCAGCGTAGGCCCTATCACTTATGATGGCTACACCTTC

d_gene: .
j_gene: TRBJ2-5
v_gene: TRBV5-1
abundance: once
CDR3aa: CASSLRVGETQYF
CDR3nt: TGCGCCAGCAGCCTCAGGGTAGGAGAGACCCAGTACTTC

d_gene: TRBD2
j_gene: TRBJ2-1
v_gene: TRBV12-5
abundance: few
CDR3aa: CASGRTSGRAHEQFF
CDR3nt: TGTGCTAGTGGCCGGACTAGCGGGAGGGCCCATGAGCAGTTCTTC

d_gene: .
j_gene: TRBJ1-4
v_gene: TRBV29-1
abundance: few
CDR3aa: CSVVRQPNEKLFF
CDR3nt: TGCAGCGTTGTGCGGCAGCCGAATGAAAAACTGTTTTTT

d_gene: .
j_gene: TRBJ2-7
v_gene: TRBV5-1
abundance: .
CDR3aa: CASSLKGGQSYEQYF
CDR3nt: TGCGCCAGCAGCTTGAAAGGTGGACAATCCTACGAGCAGTACTTC

d_gene: TRBD1
j_gene: TRBJ2-7
v_gene: TRBV28
abundance: .
CDR3aa: CASTGQVAYEQYF
CDR3nt: TGTGCCAGCACGGGACAGGTTGCCTACGAGCAGTACTTC

d_gene: TRBD2
j_gene: TRBJ2-1
v_gene: TRBV29-1
abundance: .
CDR3aa: CSAPGLAGEQFF
CDR3nt: TGCAGCGCCCCCGGACTAGCAGGTGAGCAGTTCTTC

d_gene: TRBD2
j_gene: TRBJ2-1
v_gene: TRBV4-2
abundance: .
CDR3aa: CASSQEGLQDGTSGDYVTYNEQFF
CDR3nt: TGTGCCAGCAGCCAAGAAGGCTTACAGGACGGGACTAGCGGGGACTACGTGACGTACAATGAGCAGTTCTTC

d_gene: .
j_gene: TRBJ2-5
v_gene: TRBV5-1
abundance: .
CDR3aa: CASSLGRRPLQETQYF
CDR3nt: TGCGCCAGCAGCTTGGGCCGGCGGCCTCTCCAAGAGACCCAGTACTTC

d_gene: .
j_gene: TRBJ1-3
v_gene: TRBV28
abundance: .
CDR3aa: CASSSGRGNTIYF
CDR3nt: TGTGCCAGCAGTTCAGGGAGGGGAAACACCATATATTTT

d_gene: .
j_gene: TRBJ2-5
v_gene: TRBV2
abundance: .
CDR3aa: CASNNGVPLETQYF
CDR3nt: TGTGCCAGCAATAATGGAGTTCCCTTGGAGACCCAGTACTTC

d_gene: TRBD1
j_gene: TRBJ1-2
v_gene: TRBV7-8
abundance: once
CDR3aa: CASSPGTGSGYTF
CDR3nt: TGTGCCAGCAGCCCCGGGACAGGGAGTGGCTACACCTTC

d_gene: TRBD1
j_gene: TRBJ1-2
v_gene: TRBV27
abundance: .
CDR3aa: CASSLRRTGPWGF
CDR3nt: TGTGCCAGCAGTTTACGGAGGACAGGCCCTTGGGGCTTC

d_gene: .
j_gene: TRBJ2-7
v_gene: TRBV25-1
abundance: .
CDR3aa: CASSPDRYYEQYF
CDR3nt: TGTGCCAGCAGCCCCGACAGGTACTACGAGCAGTACTTC

d_gene: .
j_gene: TRBJ2-7
v_gene: TRBV4-2
abundance: .
CDR3aa: CASSQDRGTYEQYF
CDR3nt: TGTGCCAGCAGCCAAGACCGCGGGACCTACGAGCAGTACTTC

d_gene: TRBD1
j_gene: TRBJ1-2
v_gene: TRBV25-1
abundance: .
CDR3aa: CASSELTGRNYGYTF
CDR3nt: TGTGCCAGCAGTGAGTTGACAGGGAGGAACTATGGCTACACCTTC

d_gene: TRBD2
j_gene: TRBJ2-3
v_gene: TRBV5-5
abundance: few
CDR3aa: CASRKPGLAGASTDTQYF
CDR3nt: TGTGCCAGCAGAAAACCGGGACTAGCGGGGGCCAGCACAGATACGCAGTATTTT

d_gene: TRBD1
j_gene: TRBJ2-7
v_gene: TRBV28
abundance: .
CDR3aa: CASSGQASSYEQYF
CDR3nt: TGTGCCAGCAGTGGACAGGCGAGCTCCTACGAGCAGTACTTC

d_gene: .
j_gene: TRBJ2-1
v_gene: TRBV2
abundance: .
CDR3aa: CASVGSGQFF
CDR3nt: TGTGCCAGCGTCGGCTCGGGGCAGTTCTTC

d_gene: .
j_gene: TRBJ2-7
v_gene: TRBV19
abundance: .
CDR3aa: CASSKDSAYEQYF
CDR3nt: TGTGCCAGTAGTAAGGACAGCGCCTACGAGCAGTACTTC

d_gene: TRBD2
j_gene: TRBJ2-1
v_gene: TRBV11-2
abundance: .
CDR3aa: CASSLVAGVYNEQFF
CDR3nt: TGTGCCAGCAGCCTCGTAGCGGGTGTTTACAATGAGCAGTTCTTC

d_gene: TRBD2
j_gene: TRBJ2-3
v_gene: TRBV28
abundance: .
CDR3aa: CASSSSSLAGGRRDTQYF
CDR3nt: TGTGCCAGCAGTTCATCGTCACTAGCGGGAGGGCGGAGAGATACGCAGTATTTT

d_gene: .
j_gene: TRBJ2-5
v_gene: TRBV4-1
abundance: .
CDR3aa: CASSQDKIGFQETQYF
CDR3nt: TGCGCCAGCAGCCAAGATAAGATCGGGTTCCAAGAGACCCAGTACTTC